This TCR beta chain emerged from a study of identical twins. Regarding the study as a whole: Abundant beta clonotypes from cord blood had fewer insertions, unlike memory repertoires, which showed none. Twin pairs had excess sharing that was weaker in beta out-of-frame sequences.

The CDR3 spans 12 residues. V lost 10 bases and J 7 bases, leaving 13 bases between the germline ends. This clonotype turned up a few times. Its antigen is still unknown. A universal primer site was incorporated via template switching, and the cDNA contained unique molecular identifiers. TCRdb re-derived calls from the 5' RACE reads in MiXCR, one entry per CDR3 protein. The sample contains over 550,000 distinct CDR3 sequences, around 7.4% of which appear only once. The sample also formed part of further work on yellow fever vaccine responses in identical twins.

J is TRBJ2-2 and V is TRBV12-3 or TRBV12-4; D is undetermined. Source material: PBMCs. This clonotype was obtained from a woman aged 18 to 35 in good health. CDR3 bases: TGTGCCACCCTACATGCGGTCGGGGAGCTGTTTTTT. It codes for CATLHAVGELFF.